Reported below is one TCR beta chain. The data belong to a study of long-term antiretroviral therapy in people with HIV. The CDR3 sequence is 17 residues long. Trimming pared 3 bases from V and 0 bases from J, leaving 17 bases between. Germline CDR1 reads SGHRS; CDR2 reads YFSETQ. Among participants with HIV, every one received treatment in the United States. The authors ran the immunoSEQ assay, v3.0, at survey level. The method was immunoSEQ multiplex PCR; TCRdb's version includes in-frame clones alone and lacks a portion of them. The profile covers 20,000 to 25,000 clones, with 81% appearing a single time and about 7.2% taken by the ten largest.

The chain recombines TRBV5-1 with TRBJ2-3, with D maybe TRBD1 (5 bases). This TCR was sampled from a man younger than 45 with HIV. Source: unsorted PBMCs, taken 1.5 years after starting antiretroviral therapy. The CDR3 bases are TGCGCCAGCAGCTACAACGCGCAGGGCTTAAGCACAGATACGCAGTATTTT. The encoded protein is CASSYNAQGLSTDTQYF.